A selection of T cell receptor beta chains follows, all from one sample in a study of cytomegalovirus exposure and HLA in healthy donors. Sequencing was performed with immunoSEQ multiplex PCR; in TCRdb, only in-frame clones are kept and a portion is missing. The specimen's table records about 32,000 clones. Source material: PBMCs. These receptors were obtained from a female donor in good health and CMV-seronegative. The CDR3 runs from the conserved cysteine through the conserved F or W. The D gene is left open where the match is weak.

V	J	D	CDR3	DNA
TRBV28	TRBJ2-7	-	CASSLSGYEQYF	TGTGCCAGCAGTTTGTCGGGCTACGAGCAGTACTTC
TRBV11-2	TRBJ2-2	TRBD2	CASSDEGRGRNTGELFF	TGTGCCAGCAGCGACGAGGGGCGGGGGAGGAACACCGGGGAGCTGTTTTTT
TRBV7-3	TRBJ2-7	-	CASSLAPGDYEQYF	TGTGCCAGCAGCTTAGCCCCAGGGGACTACGAGCAGTACTTC
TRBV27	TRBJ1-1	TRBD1	CASREGARTEAFF	TGTGCCAGCAGGGAGGGGGCGCGAACTGAAGCTTTCTTT
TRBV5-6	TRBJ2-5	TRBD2	CASSLLADQETQYF	TGTGCCAGCAGCCTACTAGCGGACCAAGAGACCCAGTACTTC
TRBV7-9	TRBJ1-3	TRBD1	CASSLGQGAGNTIYF	TGTGCCAGCAGCCTGGGCCAGGGGGCTGGAAACACCATATATTTT
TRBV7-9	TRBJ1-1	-	CASSEQARGTEAFF	TGTGCCAGCAGCGAGCAGGCCCGGGGCACTGAAGCTTTCTTT
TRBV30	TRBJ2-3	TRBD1	CACPRTGVTDTQYF	TGTGCCTGCCCCAGGACAGGGGTCACAGATACGCAGTATTTT
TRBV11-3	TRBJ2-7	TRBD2	CASSLEGTSPPYEQYF	TGTGCCAGCAGCTTAGAAGGGACTAGCCCTCCTTACGAGCAGTACTTC
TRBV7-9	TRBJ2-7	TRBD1	CASSLGTGPYEQYF	TGTGCCAGCAGCTTGGGGACAGGGCCCTACGAGCAGTACTTC
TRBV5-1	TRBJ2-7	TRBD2	CASSRTSGVYGEQYF	TGCGCCAGCAGCAGGACTAGCGGGGTTTATGGCGAGCAGTACTTC
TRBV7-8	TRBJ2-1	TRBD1	CASSVDRVRFF	TGTGCCAGCAGCGTCGACAGGGTAAGGTTCTTC
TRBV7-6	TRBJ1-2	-	CASSPPGSSNYGYTF	TGTGCCAGCAGCCCACCGGGGTCCTCTAACTATGGCTACACCTTC
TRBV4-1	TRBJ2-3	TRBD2	CASSQEGSGGALVDTQYF	TGCGCCAGCAGCCAAGAAGGTAGCGGGGGGGCCTTAGTAGATACGCAGTATTTT
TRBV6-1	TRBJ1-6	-	CASSEDKGDNSPLHF	TGTGCCAGCAGTGAAGATAAAGGGGATAATTCACCCCTCCACTTT
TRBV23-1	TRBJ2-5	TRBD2	CASGRREGETQYF	TGCGCCAGCGGAAGACGGGAGGGGGAGACCCAGTACTTC
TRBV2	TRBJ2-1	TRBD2	CASNWRGGGNEQFF	TGTGCCAGCAATTGGCGGGGGGGCGGCAATGAGCAGTTCTTC
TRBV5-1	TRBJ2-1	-	CASSLDTLDSYNEQFF	TGCGCCAGCAGCTTGGACACACTAGACTCCTACAATGAGCAGTTCTTC
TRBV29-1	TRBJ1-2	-	CSVETGGLVGYTF	TGCAGCGTTGAGACGGGGGGCCTCGTGGGCTACACCTTC
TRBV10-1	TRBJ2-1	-	CASSGDNNEQFF	TGCGCCAGCAGTGGGGACAACAATGAGCAGTTCTTC